The 20 T cell receptor beta chains presented below share a single source sample, sequenced in a study of blood T cell repertoires in COVID-19. Only in-frame clones appear in the TCRdb table, and some are missing; sequencing was by immunoSEQ multiplex PCR. Of 270,000 or so clones listed, 90% are singletons. Material for sequencing was peripheral blood. The receptor set was obtained from a woman aged 60 to 75 with COVID-19, enrolled during active disease.

This rearrangement joins TRBV11-2 to TRBJ2-3; a possible D gene is TRBD2 (6 bases). The CDR3 sequence is 12 residues long. CDR1 and CDR2 from the germline V gene are SGHAT and FQNNGV. V lost 4 bases and J lost 7, with 9 bases in between. The CDR3: CASSYGGHTQYF. CDR3 sequence (DNA): TGTGCCAGCAGCTACGGGGGTCATACGCAGTATTTT.

This clone was counted between two and nine times. This chain links TRBV6-1 with TRBJ1-5, with TRBD1 matching 7 bases. The V gene end was trimmed by 2 bases and the J gene end by 4 bases; junction bases not matched to a gene: 8. The CDR3 is 16 amino acids. Germline values: CDR1 MNHNS, CDR2 SASEGT. The CDR3 protein is CASSEITGVGNQPQHF. Written as DNA, the CDR3 is TGTGCCAGCAGTGAAATTACAGGGGTTGGGAATCAGCCCCAGCATTTT.

The genes are TRBV29-1 and TRBJ2-2; TRBD1 is a possible D gene (5 bases). V was trimmed by 6 bases and J by 9 bases, leaving 20 bases between them. Germline CDR1 and CDR2: SQVTM and ANQGSEA. The CDR3 runs to 14 residues. The CDR3 is CSVGPPTVYRELFF. DNA for the CDR3: TGCAGCGTCGGCCCTCCGACAGTATACAGGGAGCTGTTTTTT.

The rearrangement joins TRBV7-3 to TRBJ1-2; tentatively, D is TRBD1 (5 bases). This CDR3 comprises 15 residues. Germline V gives CDR1 SGHTA, CDR2 FQGTGA. Deletions cut 5 bases from V and 4 bases from J, with 17 bases between. The CDR3, as DNA: TGTGCCAGCAGCCCGGCCCGGGGGGAGGTCTATGGCTACACCTTC. Residues: CASSPARGEVYGYTF.

This chain connects TRBV11-2 to TRBJ2-1; 9 bases fit TRBD2. V lost 1 base to trimming and J lost 0 bases; unmatched junction nucleotides: 4. There are 17 residues in the CDR3. The V gene's germline CDR1 is SGHAT and CDR2 FQNNGV. Here the CDR3 reads CASSLGVAGASYNEQFF. As DNA, the CDR3 is TGTGCCAGCAGCTTAGGGGTAGCGGGGGCCTCCTACAATGAGCAGTTCTTC.

The chain combines TRBV7-9 with TRBJ1-6; D gene unclear. The germline gives CDR1 SEHNR, CDR2 FQNEAQ (reference sequence). The length of the CDR3 is 12 residues. V lost 1 base, J lost 10 bases, and 5 bases lay in between. The CDR3 DNA reads TGTGCCAGCAGCTTAGGCGGATCACCCCTCCACTTT. Encoded protein: CASSLGGSPLHF.

The V call is TRBV4-1, the J call TRBJ1-2, with a weak D call TRBD1 (6 bases). The CDR3 is 16 amino acids. From germline, CDR1 is MGHRA and CDR2 YSYEKL. The germline V and J ends were trimmed by 0 bases and 4 bases, with 15 bases remaining between them. CDR3: CASSQEDSGGSYGYTF. The CDR3 nucleotides read TGCGCCAGCAGCCAAGAGGACAGCGGGGGAAGCTATGGCTACACCTTC.

V is TRBV7-3 and J is TRBJ1-2, with D maybe TRBD1 (5 bases). This CDR3 contains 13 residues. The germline V gene has CDR1 SGHTA and CDR2 FQGTGA. V lost 5 bases and J lost 8, with 15 bases in between. CDR3 DNA sequence: TGTGCCAGCAGCGATGTCAGGGAAAGAGGCTACACCTTC. It specifies CASSDVRERGYTF. Combining the CDR3 with reference TRBV7-3 and TRBJ1-2 gives the whole variable domain GAGVSQTPSNKVTEKGKYVELRCDPISGHTALYWYRQSLGQGPEFLIYFQGTGAADDSGLPNDRFFAVRPEGSVSTLKIQRTERGDSAVYLCASSDVRERGYTFGSGTRLTVV.

The chain couples TRBV9 to TRBJ1-2, with TRBD1 matching 8 bases. This CDR3 is built from 15 residues. Trimming at V came to 3 bases and at J to 0 bases, leaving 4 bases not matched to a gene. Germline values: CDR1 SGDLS, CDR2 YYNGEE. The CDR3 sequence: CASSAGQGTNYGYTF. As DNA, the CDR3 is TGTGCCAGCAGCGCCGGACAGGGAACTAACTATGGCTACACCTTC.

The rearrangement links TRBV4-3 to TRBJ1-1, with D hard to call. The germline V gene has CDR1 LGHNA and CDR2 YSLEER. There are 14 residues in the CDR3. V was trimmed by 2 bases and J by 6 bases, leaving 13 bases between them. The chain's CDR3 is CASSQNPEVPEAFF. In DNA form, the CDR3 reads TGCGCCAGCAGCCAAAACCCAGAGGTTCCTGAAGCTTTCTTT.

This chain joins TRBV15 and TRBJ1-2; the D is unclear. The CDR3 runs to 14 residues. Germline loops: CDR1 LNHNV, CDR2 YYDKDF (reference sequence). The V gene lost 1 base and the J gene lost 4 bases, with 10 bases spanning the gap. The DNA for the CDR3 is TGTGCCACCAGCAGAGGTAGAAATGGCTATGGCTACACCTTC. This codes for CATSRGRNGYGYTF.

The V gene is TRBV11-2, the J gene TRBJ1-1, with D uncertain. CDR1 SGHAT and CDR2 FQNNGV come from the germline V gene. The germline V and J ends were trimmed by 3 bases and 2 bases, with 10 bases remaining between them. This CDR3 has 14 amino acids. The CDR3 is CASSFSRTNTEAFF. CDR3 nucleotides: TGTGCCAGCAGCTTTTCAAGGACTAACACTGAAGCTTTCTTT.

CDR3 sequence: CASSQESAQGSYGYTF. In DNA form, the CDR3 reads TGTGCCAGCAGCCAAGAATCGGCCCAGGGATCTTATGGCTACACCTTC. The V gene is TRBV4-2, the J gene TRBJ1-2; a weak D match, TRBD1 (5 bases). The germline gives CDR1 LGHNA, CDR2 YNFKEQ. The CDR3 is 16 amino acids. Trimming took 0 bases from V and 5 from J, leaving 16 bases between them.

The chain employs TRBV7-3 and TRBJ2-1; the D gene is possibly TRBD2 (6 bases). V lost 4 bases and J lost 5, with 15 bases in between. The CDR3 contains 15 residues. Germline assignment: CDR1 SGHTA and CDR2 FQGTGA. The chain's CDR3 is CASSSPGLVNNEQFF. In DNA, the CDR3 is TGTGCCAGCAGCTCCCCGGGACTGGTGAACAATGAGCAGTTCTTC.

The V and J genes are TRBV12-5 and TRBJ2-5, with 9 bases lining up with TRBD1. The CDR3 contains 15 residues. Looked up from germline, CDR1 is LGHNT and CDR2 is FRNRAP. Germline trimming cut 8 bases from V and 4 bases from J; bases unmatched to any gene: 11. The CDR3 loop is CASSPGWGQGETQYF. The CDR3 DNA sequence: TGTGCTAGTTCCCCGGGATGGGGACAGGGAGAGACCCAGTACTTC.

The count of this clone is one. This rearrangement joins TRBV29-1 to TRBJ1-1; 7 bases agree with TRBD1. The V and J ends lost 6 bases and 5 bases, in that order; junction bases with no gene match: 9. The CDR3 runs to 13 residues. Per the germline V gene, CDR1 is SQVTM and CDR2 is ANQGSEA. The CDR3 DNA reads TGCAGCGTCCGAATTCGACAGGGTACTGAAGCTTTCTTT. Its translation: CSVRIRQGTEAFF. Supplemented by reference TRBV29-1 and TRBJ1-1, the full variable domain reads SAVISQKPSRDICQRGTSLTIQCQVDSQVTMMFWYRQQPGQSLTLIATANQGSEATYESGFVIDKFPISRPNLTFSTLTVSNMSPEDSSIYLCSVRIRQGTEAFFGQGTRLTVV.

This chain links TRBV7-9 with TRBJ1-4; D might be TRBD1 (6 bases). Germline CDR1 SEHNR, CDR2 FQNEAQ (reference sequence). CDR3 size: 14 residues. V lost 7 bases and J 4 bases, leaving 13 bases between the germline ends. CDR3 in DNA: TGTGCCAGCAAAATTGGGGGCGGTAATGAAAAACTGTTTTTT. Protein: CASKIGGGNEKLFF.

V usage is TRBV19 and J usage is TRBJ1-6; D is unclear. Germline CDR1 and CDR2: LNHDA and SQIVND (reference sequence). V shed 0 bases and J shed 7 bases, with 13 bases lying between them. The CDR3 totals 16 residues. The CDR3 here is CASSIDSDYLNSPLHF. In nucleotides, the CDR3 is TGTGCCAGTAGTATAGACAGCGACTACCTCAATTCACCCCTCCACTTT. Variable domain in full (rest from reference TRBV19 and TRBJ1-6): DGGITQSPKYLFRKEGQNVTLSCEQNLNHDAMYWYRQDPGQGLRLIYYSQIVNDFQKGDIAEGYSVSREKKESFPLTVTSAQKNPTAFYLCASSIDSDYLNSPLHFGNGTRLTVT.

The chain links TRBV6-5 to TRBJ1-5; unclear D gene. The germline V gene has CDR1 MNHEY and CDR2 SVGAGI. The CDR3 length is 13 residues. The V and J ends lost 8 bases and 5 bases respectively, with 13 bases between them. CDR3 residues: CASEVPNHQPQHF. CDR3 DNA sequence: TGTGCCAGCGAGGTTCCAAACCATCAGCCCCAGCATTTT.

The V gene is TRBV18, the J gene TRBJ2-3; 10 nucleotides agree with TRBD2. V dropped 3 bases and J dropped 6; count of bases not matched to a gene: 15. The CDR3 extends over 18 amino acids. CDR1 is KGHSH, CDR2 LQKENI, per germline. The CDR3 sequence: CASSPPRLAGVPRDTQYF. The CDR3 region has the DNA TGTGCCAGCTCACCCCCGAGGCTAGCGGGGGTCCCCCGGGATACGCAGTATTTT.